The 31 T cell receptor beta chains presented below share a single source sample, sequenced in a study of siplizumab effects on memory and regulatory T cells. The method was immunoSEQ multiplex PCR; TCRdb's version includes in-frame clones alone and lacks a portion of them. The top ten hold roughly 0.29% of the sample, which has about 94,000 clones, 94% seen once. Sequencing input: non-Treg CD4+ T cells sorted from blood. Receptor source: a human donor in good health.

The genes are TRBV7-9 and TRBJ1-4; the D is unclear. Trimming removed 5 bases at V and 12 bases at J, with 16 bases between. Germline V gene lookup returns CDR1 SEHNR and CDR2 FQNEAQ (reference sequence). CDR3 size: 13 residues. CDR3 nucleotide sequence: TGTGCCAGCAGCCTAATGTATGCGTCTGAACTGTTTTTT. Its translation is CASSLMYASELFF.

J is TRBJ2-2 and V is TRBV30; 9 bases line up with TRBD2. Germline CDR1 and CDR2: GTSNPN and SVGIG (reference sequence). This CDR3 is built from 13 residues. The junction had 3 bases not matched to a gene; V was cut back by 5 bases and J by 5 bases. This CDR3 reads CAWGLARTGELFF. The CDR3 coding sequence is TGTGCCTGGGGACTAGCGAGAACCGGGGAGCTGTTTTTT.

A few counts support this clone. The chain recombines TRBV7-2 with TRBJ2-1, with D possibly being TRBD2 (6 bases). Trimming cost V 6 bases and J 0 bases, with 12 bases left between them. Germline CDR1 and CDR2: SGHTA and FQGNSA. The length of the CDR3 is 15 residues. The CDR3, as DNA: TGTGCCAGCAGGCGAGGACTAAGCTCCTACAATGAGCAGTTCTTC. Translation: CASRRGLSSYNEQFF.

This CDR3 is CASSTGLAGGLVETQYF. DNA for the CDR3: TGTGCCAGCAGCACGGGACTAGCGGGGGGGCTAGTGGAGACCCAGTACTTC. This chain links TRBV11-2 with TRBJ2-5, with TRBD2 matching over 16 bases. The CDR3 contains 17 residues. Trimming cost V 5 bases and J 5 bases; bases outside gene matches: 8. Per the germline V gene, CDR1 is SGHAT and CDR2 is FQNNGV.

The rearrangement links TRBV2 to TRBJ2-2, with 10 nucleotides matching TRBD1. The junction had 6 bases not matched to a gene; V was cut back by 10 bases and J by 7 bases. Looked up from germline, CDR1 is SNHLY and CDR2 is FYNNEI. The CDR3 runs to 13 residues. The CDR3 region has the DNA TGTGCCAACAAAGACAGGGGGCTCGGGGAGCTGTTTTTT. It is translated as CANKDRGLGELFF.

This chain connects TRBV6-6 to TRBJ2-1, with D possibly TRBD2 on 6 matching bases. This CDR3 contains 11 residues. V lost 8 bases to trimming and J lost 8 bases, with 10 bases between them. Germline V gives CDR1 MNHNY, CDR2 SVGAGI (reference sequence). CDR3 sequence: CASPSGDEQFF. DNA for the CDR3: TGTGCCAGCCCTTCGGGAGATGAGCAGTTCTTC.

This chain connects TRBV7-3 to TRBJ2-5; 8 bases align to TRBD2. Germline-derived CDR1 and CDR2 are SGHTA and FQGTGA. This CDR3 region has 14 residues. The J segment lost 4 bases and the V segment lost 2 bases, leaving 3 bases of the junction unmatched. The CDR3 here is CASSLAGLGETQYF. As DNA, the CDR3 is TGTGCCAGCAGCTTAGCGGGACTAGGAGAGACCCAGTACTTC.

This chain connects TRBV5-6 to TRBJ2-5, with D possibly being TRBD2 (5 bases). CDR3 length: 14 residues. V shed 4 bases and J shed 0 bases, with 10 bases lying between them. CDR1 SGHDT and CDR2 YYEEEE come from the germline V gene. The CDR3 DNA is TGTGCCAGCAGCCCCACTAGGTACCAAGAGACCCAGTACTTC. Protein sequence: CASSPTRYQETQYF.

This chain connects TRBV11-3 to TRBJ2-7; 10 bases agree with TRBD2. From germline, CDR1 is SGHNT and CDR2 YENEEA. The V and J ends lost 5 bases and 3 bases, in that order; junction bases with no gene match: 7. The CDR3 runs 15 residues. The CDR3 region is CASSPPTSGRYEQYF. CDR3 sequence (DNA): TGTGCCAGCAGCCCTCCGACTAGCGGGCGCTACGAGCAGTACTTC.

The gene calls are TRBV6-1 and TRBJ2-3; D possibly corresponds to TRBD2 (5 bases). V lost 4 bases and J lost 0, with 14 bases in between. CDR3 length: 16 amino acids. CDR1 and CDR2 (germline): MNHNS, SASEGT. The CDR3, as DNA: TGTGCCAGCAGTGGGACTGAACTGAGGAGCACAGATACGCAGTATTTT. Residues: CASSGTELRSTDTQYF.

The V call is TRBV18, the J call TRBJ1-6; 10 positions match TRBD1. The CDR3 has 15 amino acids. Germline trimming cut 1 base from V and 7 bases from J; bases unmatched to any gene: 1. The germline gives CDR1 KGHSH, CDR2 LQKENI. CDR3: CASSPLGQGNSPLHF. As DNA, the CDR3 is TGTGCCAGCTCACCACTGGGACAGGGGAATTCACCCCTCCACTTT.

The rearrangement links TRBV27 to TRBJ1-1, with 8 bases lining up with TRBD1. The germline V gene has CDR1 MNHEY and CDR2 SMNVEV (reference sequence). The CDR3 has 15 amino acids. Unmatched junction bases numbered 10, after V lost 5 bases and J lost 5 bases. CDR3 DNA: TGTGCCAGCAGTACGTCTCGACAGGGGTCGACTGAAGCTTTCTTT. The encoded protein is CASSTSRQGSTEAFF.

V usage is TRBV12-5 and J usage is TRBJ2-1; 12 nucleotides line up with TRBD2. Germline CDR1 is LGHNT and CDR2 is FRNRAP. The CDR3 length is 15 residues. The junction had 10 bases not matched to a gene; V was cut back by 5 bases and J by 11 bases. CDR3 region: CASGPPTSGGFKQFF. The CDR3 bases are TGTGCTAGTGGTCCTCCGACTAGCGGGGGATTTAAGCAGTTCTTC.

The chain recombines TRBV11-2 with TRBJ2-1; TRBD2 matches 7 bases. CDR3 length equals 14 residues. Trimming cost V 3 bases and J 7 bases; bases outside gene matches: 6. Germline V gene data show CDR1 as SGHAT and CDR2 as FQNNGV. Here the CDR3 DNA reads TGTGCCAGCAGCTTGAACGGACTAGGGAATGAGCAGTTCTTC. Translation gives CASSLNGLGNEQFF.

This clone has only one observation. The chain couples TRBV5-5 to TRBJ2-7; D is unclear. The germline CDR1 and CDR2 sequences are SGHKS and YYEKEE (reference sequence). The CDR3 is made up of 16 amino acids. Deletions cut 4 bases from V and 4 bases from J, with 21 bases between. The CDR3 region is CASSTMMGIIPYEQYF. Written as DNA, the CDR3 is TGTGCCAGCAGCACTATGATGGGGATCATCCCTTACGAGCAGTACTTC.

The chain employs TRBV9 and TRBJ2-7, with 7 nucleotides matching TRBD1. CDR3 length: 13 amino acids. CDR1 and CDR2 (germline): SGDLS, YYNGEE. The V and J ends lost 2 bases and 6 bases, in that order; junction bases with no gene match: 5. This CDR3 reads CASSVDRESEQYF. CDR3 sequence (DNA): TGTGCCAGCAGCGTCGACAGGGAAAGCGAGCAGTACTTC.

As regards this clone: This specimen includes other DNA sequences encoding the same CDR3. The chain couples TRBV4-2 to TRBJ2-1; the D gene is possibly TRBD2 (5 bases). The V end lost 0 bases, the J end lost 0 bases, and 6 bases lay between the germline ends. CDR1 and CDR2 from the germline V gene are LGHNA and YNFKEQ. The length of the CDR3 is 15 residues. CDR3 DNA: TGTGCCAGCAGCCAAGATGGGAGCTCCTACAATGAGCAGTTCTTC. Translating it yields CASSQDGSSYNEQFF.

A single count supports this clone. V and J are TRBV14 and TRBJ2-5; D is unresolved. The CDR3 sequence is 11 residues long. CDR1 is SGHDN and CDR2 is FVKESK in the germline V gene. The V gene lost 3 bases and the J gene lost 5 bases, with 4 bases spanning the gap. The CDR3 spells CASSHTETQYF. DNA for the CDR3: TGTGCCAGCAGCCATACGGAGACCCAGTACTTC.

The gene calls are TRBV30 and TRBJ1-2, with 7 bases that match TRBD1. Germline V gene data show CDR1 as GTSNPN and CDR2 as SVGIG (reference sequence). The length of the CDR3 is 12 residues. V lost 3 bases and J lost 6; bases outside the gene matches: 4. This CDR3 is CAWSRDRDGYTF. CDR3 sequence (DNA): TGTGCCTGGAGCCGGGACAGAGATGGCTACACCTTC. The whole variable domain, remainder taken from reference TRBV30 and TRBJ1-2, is SQTIHQWPATLVQPVGSPLSLECTVEGTSNPNLYWYRQAAGRGLQLLFYSVGIGQISSEVPQNLSASRPQDRQFILSSKKLLLSDSGFYLCAWSRDRDGYTFGSGTRLTVV.

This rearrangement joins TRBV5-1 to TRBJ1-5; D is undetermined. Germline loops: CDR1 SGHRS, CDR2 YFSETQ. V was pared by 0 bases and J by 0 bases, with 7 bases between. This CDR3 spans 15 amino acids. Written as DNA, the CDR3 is TGCGCCAGCAGCTTGGACGGATATAGCAATCAGCCCCAGCATTTT. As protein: CASSLDGYSNQPQHF.

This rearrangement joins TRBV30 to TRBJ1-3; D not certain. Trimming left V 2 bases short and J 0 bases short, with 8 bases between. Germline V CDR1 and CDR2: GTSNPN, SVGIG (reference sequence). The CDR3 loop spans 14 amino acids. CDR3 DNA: TGTGCCTGGAGTACACTTTTCTCTGGAAACACCATATATTTT. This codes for CAWSTLFSGNTIYF.

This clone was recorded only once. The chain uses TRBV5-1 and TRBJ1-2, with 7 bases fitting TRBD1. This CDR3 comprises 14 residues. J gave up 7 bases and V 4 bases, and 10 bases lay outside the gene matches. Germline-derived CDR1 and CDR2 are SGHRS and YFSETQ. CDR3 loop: CASSAPTGSFGYTF. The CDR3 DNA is TGCGCCAGCAGCGCGCCGACAGGGTCTTTTGGCTACACCTTC.

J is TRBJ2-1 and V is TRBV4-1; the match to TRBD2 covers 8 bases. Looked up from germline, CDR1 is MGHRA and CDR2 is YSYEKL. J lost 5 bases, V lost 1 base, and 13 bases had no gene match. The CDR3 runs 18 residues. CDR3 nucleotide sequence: TGCGCCAGCAGCCAAGTTAGCGCTGGCCTAGCGGGCAACAATGAGCAGTTCTTC. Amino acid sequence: CASSQVSAGLAGNNEQFF.

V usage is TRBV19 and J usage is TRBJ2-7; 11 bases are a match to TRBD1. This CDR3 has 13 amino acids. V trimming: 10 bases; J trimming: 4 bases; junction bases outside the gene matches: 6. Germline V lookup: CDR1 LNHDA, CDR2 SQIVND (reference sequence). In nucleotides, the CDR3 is TGTGCCACCGAGGGGACAGGGGGGTACGAGCAGTACTTC. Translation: CATEGTGGYEQYF.

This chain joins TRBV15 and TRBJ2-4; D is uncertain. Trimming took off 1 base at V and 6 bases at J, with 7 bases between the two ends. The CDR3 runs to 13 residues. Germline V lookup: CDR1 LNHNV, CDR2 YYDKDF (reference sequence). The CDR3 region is CATSRVGVNIQYF. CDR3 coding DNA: TGTGCCACCAGCAGAGTCGGCGTAAACATTCAGTACTTC.

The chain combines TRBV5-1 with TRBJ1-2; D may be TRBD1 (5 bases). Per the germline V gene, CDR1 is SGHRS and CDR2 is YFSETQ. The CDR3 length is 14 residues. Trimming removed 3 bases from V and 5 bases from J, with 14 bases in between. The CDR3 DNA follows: TGCGCCAGCAGCTCTGGTCAGGGAGGTTATGGCTACACCTTC. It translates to CASSSGQGGYGYTF. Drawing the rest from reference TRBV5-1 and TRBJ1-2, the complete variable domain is KAGVTQTPRYLIKTRGQQVTLSCSPISGHRSVSWYQQTPGQGLQFLFEYFSETQRNKGNFPGRFSGRQFSNSRSEMNVSTLELGDSALYLCASSSGQGGYGYTFGSGTRLTVV.

The CDR3 bases are TGTGCCAGCAGTTACGGGCTACGCACAGATACGCAGTATTTT. Its protein product is CASSYGLRTDTQYF. V is TRBV6-5 and J is TRBJ2-3; D gene uncertain. The CDR3 totals 14 residues. In germline, CDR1 is MNHEY, CDR2 SVGAGI. The germline V and J ends were trimmed by 2 bases and 1 base, with 7 bases remaining between them.

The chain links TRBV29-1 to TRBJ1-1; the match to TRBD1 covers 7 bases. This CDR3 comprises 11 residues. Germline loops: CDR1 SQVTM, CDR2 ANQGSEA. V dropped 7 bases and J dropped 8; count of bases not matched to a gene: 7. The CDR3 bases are TGCAGCGCATTAGGGACAGCGGAAGCTTTCTTT. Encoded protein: CSALGTAEAFF.

In nucleotides, the CDR3 is TGTGCCAGCAGCTTAGACAGGGGGCTCGAAAAACTGTTTTTT. Protein sequence: CASSLDRGLEKLFF. The rearrangement joins TRBV7-2 to TRBJ1-4; 9 bases align to TRBD1. The CDR3 loop spans 14 amino acids. Germline V CDR1 and CDR2: SGHTA, FQGNSA. Trimming cost V 1 base and J 8 bases; bases outside gene matches: 2.

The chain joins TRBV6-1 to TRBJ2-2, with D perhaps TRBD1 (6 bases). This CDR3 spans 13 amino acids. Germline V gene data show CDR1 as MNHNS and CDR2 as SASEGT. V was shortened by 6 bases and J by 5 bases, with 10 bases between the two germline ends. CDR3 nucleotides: TGTGCCAGCAGACCCAGGGGTACCGGGGAGCTGTTTTTT. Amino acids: CASRPRGTGELFF.

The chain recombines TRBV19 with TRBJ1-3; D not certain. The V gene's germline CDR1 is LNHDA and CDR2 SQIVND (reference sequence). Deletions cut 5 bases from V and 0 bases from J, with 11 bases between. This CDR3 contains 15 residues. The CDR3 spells CASSFLTTSGNTIYF. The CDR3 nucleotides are TGTGCCAGTAGTTTTCTGACGACCTCTGGAAACACCATATATTTT. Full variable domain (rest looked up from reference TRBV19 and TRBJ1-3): DGGITQSPKYLFRKEGQNVTLSCEQNLNHDAMYWYRQDPGQGLRLIYYSQIVNDFQKGDIAEGYSVSREKKESFPLTVTSAQKNPTAFYLCASSFLTTSGNTIYFGEGSWLTVV.